A single sample is the source of the 2 T cell receptor beta chains below, sequenced in a study of blood T cell repertoires in COVID-19 (dated by TCRdb to about 2020). Library method: the immunoSEQ multiplex PCR assay. The table was pulled from immuneACCESS by TCRdb, which kept in-frame rearrangements only. Such tables lose some clones; where checked, under half of the loss comes from unresolved V genes, and the rest has no known cause. The sample profile shows over 110,000 clones; 60% to 85% of them were found once. The ten top clones hold about 1.8% of the sample. Material for sequencing was peripheral blood. The receptors shown here come from a woman aged 55-69 years with acute or convalescent COVID-19.

This chain links TRBV2 with TRBJ2-7, with 7 bases matching TRBD2. With 2 bases clipped from V and 3 bases from J, the junction kept 7 bases outside the gene matches. Germline V gene lookup returns CDR1 SNHLY and CDR2 FYNNEI. This CDR3 contains 15 residues. The CDR3 sequence: CASSELAGVFYEQYF. Here the CDR3 DNA reads TGTGCCAGCAGTGAACTCGCGGGAGTTTTCTACGAGCAGTACTTC.

This clone was found a few times. The genes are TRBV5-1 and TRBJ2-1; perhaps TRBD2 as D (6 bases). The CDR3 totals 15 residues. V lost 4 bases and J 2 bases, leaving 13 bases between the germline ends. Germline V gene data show CDR1 as SGHRS and CDR2 as YFSETQ. CDR3 in amino acids: CASSPRERTYNEQFF. CDR3 nucleotides: TGCGCCAGCAGCCCTCGGGAGCGGACCTACAATGAGCAGTTCTTC.